The entry below describes one TCR beta chain. The source of the sample is a study of blood T cell repertoires in COVID-19. Study-wide background: COVID-19 samples from acute and convalescent phases originated in the United States, Italy and Spain. Nucleic acid was either cDNA or gDNA, and it came from T cells, B-cell-depleted T cells, or PBMCs.

As originally analysed: The authors estimated nucleated cell counts from reference gene primer amplification. Only in-frame clones appear in the TCRdb table, and some are missing; sequencing was by immunoSEQ multiplex PCR. The V and J calls and clone size are taken from that table; D and trimming were inferred from the DNA. In the table there are tens of thousands of clones, about 91% of which are singletons. Germline CDR1 reads MNHEY; CDR2 reads SMNVEV (reference sequence). V lost 4 bases to trimming and J lost 0 bases, with 14 bases between them. The CDR3 consists of 16 residues. The sequenced sample was peripheral blood. This TCR came from a human donor in a cohort sampled during active COVID-19. The rearrangement links TRBV27 to TRBJ2-3; D is possibly TRBD1 (6 bases). In nucleotides, the CDR3 is TGTGCCAGCAGTTGGTCGGCAGGGGTTAGCACAGATACGCAGTATTTT. Protein sequence: CASSWSAGVSTDTQYF.